This T cell receptor (beta chain) was captured by sequencing in a study of human thymus T cells. As concerns this clone: Antigen unknown.

Those donating were healthy Finnish infants in corrective surgery for congenital heart defects. During surgery, about 0.45-1 mL peripheral blood was drawn from four of eight donors. All available leukocytes, rather than a set cell count, yielded the blood DNA. V lost 0 bases and J 6 bases, leaving 15 bases between the germline ends. The length of the CDR3 is 16 residues. CDR1 is LNHNV, CDR2 YYDKDF, per germline (reference sequence). Assay used: immunoSEQ multiplex PCR; TCRdb lists only in-frame clones, some missing. The sample holds 57,000 or so clones, 94% seen once. General study findings and limits: Thymic and blood repertoires appeared to show biased V and J gene usage.

This receptor was obtained from a boy under three years old with a congenital heart defect but otherwise immunologically healthy. J is TRBJ1-5 and V is TRBV15; D is perhaps TRBD1 (5 bases). The sequencing sample was made of blood. The CDR3, as DNA: TGTGCCACCAGCAGAGAGACAAGGAGGAGGGGTCAGCCCCAGCATTTT. Protein sequence: CATSRETRRRGQPQHF.